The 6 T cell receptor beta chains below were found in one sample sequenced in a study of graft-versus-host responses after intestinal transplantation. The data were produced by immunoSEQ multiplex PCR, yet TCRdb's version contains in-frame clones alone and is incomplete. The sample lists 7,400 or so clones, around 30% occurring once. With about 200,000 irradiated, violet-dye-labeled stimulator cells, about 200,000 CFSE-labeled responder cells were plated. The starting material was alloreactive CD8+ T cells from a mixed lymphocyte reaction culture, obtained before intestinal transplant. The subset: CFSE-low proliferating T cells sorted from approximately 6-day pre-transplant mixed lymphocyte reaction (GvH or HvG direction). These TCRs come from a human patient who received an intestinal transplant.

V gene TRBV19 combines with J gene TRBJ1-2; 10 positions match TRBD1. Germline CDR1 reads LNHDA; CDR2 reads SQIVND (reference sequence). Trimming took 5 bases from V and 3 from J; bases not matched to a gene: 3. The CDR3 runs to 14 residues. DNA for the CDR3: TGTGCCAGTAGTCCGGGACAGGGGTACTATGGCTACACCTTC. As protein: CASSPGQGYYGYTF.

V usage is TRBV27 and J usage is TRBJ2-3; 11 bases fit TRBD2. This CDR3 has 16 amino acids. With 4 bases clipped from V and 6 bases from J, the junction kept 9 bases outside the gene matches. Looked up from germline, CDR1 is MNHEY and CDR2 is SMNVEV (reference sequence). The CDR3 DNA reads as TGTGCCAGCAGTTCAAGACTAGCGGGGCCCCACGATACGCAGTATTTT. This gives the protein CASSSRLAGPHDTQYF.

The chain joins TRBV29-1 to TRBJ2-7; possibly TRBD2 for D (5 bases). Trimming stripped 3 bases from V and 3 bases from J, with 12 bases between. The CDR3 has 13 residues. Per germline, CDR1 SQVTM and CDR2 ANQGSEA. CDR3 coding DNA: TGCAGCGTTGATGATGGGGAGAGCTACGAGCAGTACTTC. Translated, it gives CSVDDGESYEQYF.

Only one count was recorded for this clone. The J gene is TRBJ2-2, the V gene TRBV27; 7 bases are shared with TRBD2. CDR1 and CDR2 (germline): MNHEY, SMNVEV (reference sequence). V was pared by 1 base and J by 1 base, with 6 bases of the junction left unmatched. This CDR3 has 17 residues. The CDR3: CASSLWWGGVNTGELFF. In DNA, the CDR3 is TGTGCCAGCAGTTTATGGTGGGGGGGGGTGAACACCGGGGAGCTGTTTTTT.

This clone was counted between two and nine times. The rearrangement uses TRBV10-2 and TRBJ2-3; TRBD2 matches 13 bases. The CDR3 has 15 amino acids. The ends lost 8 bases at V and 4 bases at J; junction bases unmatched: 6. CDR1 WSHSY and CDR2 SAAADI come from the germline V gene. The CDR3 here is CASLGTSGTADTQYF. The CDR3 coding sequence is TGCGCCAGCTTAGGGACTAGCGGGACCGCAGATACGCAGTATTTT.

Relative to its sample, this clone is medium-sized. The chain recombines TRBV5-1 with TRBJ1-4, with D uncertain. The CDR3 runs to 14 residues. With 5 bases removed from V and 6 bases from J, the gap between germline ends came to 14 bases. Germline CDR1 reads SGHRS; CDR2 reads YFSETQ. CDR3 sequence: CASRPEVSHEKLFF. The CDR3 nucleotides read TGCGCCAGCAGGCCCGAAGTTAGTCATGAAAAACTGTTTTTT.